The 18 T cell receptor beta chains reported below all come from one sample, sequenced in a study of early T cells in non-severe SARS-CoV-2 infection. MiXCR was run by TCRdb on the 5' RACE reads, yielding one entry per CDR3 protein. Altogether tens of thousands of distinct CDR3 sequences are present, 5.5% to 7.5% being singletons, with the ten largest covering around 21%. Specimen: whole blood, collected at baseline. The source is an adult who was a healthcare worker with PCR-confirmed SARS-CoV-2 infection or an uninfected control (not recorded which).

This clonotype has only a few counts. This rearrangement joins TRBV5-1 to TRBJ2-1; D possibly corresponds to TRBD1 (5 bases). V lost 4 bases and J lost 13, with 18 bases in between. Germline assignment: CDR1 SGHRS and CDR2 YFSETQ. This CDR3 is built from 13 residues. CDR3: CASSRGGPQVQFF. The CDR3 coding sequence is TGCGCCAGCAGCAGGGGTGGTCCACAGGTCCAGTTCTTC.

This clonotype was recorded at least ten times. At one end the junction does not follow the germline gene, possibly because of a read error. The chain uses TRBV7-2 and TRBJ2-5, with unresolved D. The CDR3 runs 13 residues. Germline lookup yields CDR1 SGHTA and CDR2 FQGNSA. Here the CDR3 reads CASTLGSEETQYF. The CDR3, as DNA: TGTGCCAGCACCTTAGGATCGGAAGAGACCCAGTACTTC.

There are a few counts of this clonotype. V usage is TRBV29-1 and J usage is TRBJ1-2; D is possibly TRBD1 (6 bases). V was trimmed by 3 bases and J by 2 bases, leaving 13 bases between them. Germline CDR1 SQVTM, CDR2 ANQGSEA. The CDR3 totals 14 residues. The CDR3 is CSVDAPQGNYGYTF. Here the CDR3 DNA reads TGCAGCGTTGATGCCCCCCAGGGGAACTATGGCTACACCTTC.

This clonotype was found a few times. The chain recombines TRBV24-1 with TRBJ1-2, with D perhaps matching TRBD1 (6 bases). The CDR3 runs to 15 residues. The V and J ends lost 2 bases and 7 bases respectively, with 16 bases between them. Per germline, CDR1 KGHDR and CDR2 SFDVKD. The CDR3 nucleotides are TGTGCCACCAGTGATTCCAAACAGGGTTTTCCTGGCTACACCTTC. This sequence encodes CATSDSKQGFPGYTF.

The chain joins TRBV10-3 to TRBJ2-7; a possible D gene is TRBD1 (6 bases). The CDR3 spans 13 residues. V was clipped by 11 bases and J by 2 bases, with 16 bases between them. Germline V gene sequence: CDR1 ENHRY, CDR2 SYGVKD. CDR3 loop: CAVARTETYEQYF. The CDR3 DNA is TGTGCCGTCGCCCGGACAGAGACCTACGAGCAGTACTTC.

This clonotype was counted a few times. The rearrangement links TRBV5-1 to TRBJ2-1; D is perhaps TRBD1 (8 bases). This CDR3 comprises 14 residues. V was shortened by 3 bases and J by 5 bases, with 12 bases between the two germline ends. Germline V lookup: CDR1 SGHRS, CDR2 YFSETQ. The CDR3 region has the DNA TGCGCCAGCAGCTCCACAGGGGGGGACAATGAGCAGTTCTTC. This encodes CASSSTGGDNEQFF.

The chain carries TRBV10-3 and TRBJ1-2; D is unresolved. In germline, CDR1 is ENHRY, CDR2 SYGVKD. The CDR3 covers 15 residues. The germline V and J ends were trimmed by 0 bases and 4 bases, with 12 bases remaining between them. The CDR3 loop reads CAISESGGASYGYTF. In DNA, the CDR3 is TGTGCCATCAGTGAGTCAGGAGGCGCCTCCTATGGCTACACCTTC.

This clonotype was seen more than once but under ten times. The chain carries TRBV10-1 and TRBJ2-7; TRBD1 agrees at 7 bases. This CDR3 contains 15 residues. V lost 3 bases to trimming and J lost 2 bases; unmatched junction nucleotides: 7. The germline V gene has CDR1 WNHNN and CDR2 SYGVQD (reference sequence). The CDR3 loop reads CASSDAGTATYEQYF. The DNA for the CDR3 is TGCGCCAGCAGTGATGCCGGGACAGCCACCTACGAGCAGTACTTC.

The V and J genes are TRBV14 and TRBJ2-7, with 7 bases lining up with TRBD2. CDR1 and CDR2 from the germline V gene are SGHDN and FVKESK. Trimming removed 1 base from V and 2 bases from J; junction bases left unmatched: 5. This CDR3 comprises 15 residues. Here the CDR3 DNA reads TGTGCCAGCAGCCAAGTCCCTAGCGGAGCCTACGAGCAGTACTTC. Amino acid sequence: CASSQVPSGAYEQYF.

The chain employs TRBV21-1 and TRBJ2-4; the table's TRBD1 call for D was not verified on the DNA. TRBV21-1 is shown as a pseudogene. The CDR3 is 19 amino acids. The CDR3: CASSTRDRVMRGAKNIQYF. The CDR3 coding sequence is TGTGCCAGCAGCACTCGGGACAGGGTAATGCGGGGTGCCAAAAACATTCAGTACTTC.

This clonotype showed up just once. The gene calls are TRBV7-8 and TRBJ2-1, with 7 bases matching TRBD2. The CDR3 covers 13 residues. Per germline, CDR1 SGHVS and CDR2 FQNEAQ. V dropped 5 bases and J dropped 14; count of bases not matched to a gene: 12. The CDR3 bases are TGTGCCAGCAGCCCCCTCCGGGCGGGGAGGGAGTTCTTC. Protein sequence: CASSPLRAGREFF.

This clonotype was seen a handful of times. The chain uses TRBV19 and TRBJ1-1; no definite D call. Trimming removed 0 bases from V and 4 bases from J, with 9 bases in between. This CDR3 spans 14 amino acids. The germline V gene has CDR1 LNHDA and CDR2 SQIVND (reference sequence). The CDR3 is CASSIDGRRTEAFF. In nucleotides, the CDR3 is TGTGCCAGTAGTATAGATGGCAGGCGCACTGAAGCTTTCTTT.

The chain couples TRBV29-1 to TRBJ2-4; D gene ambiguous. The V and J ends lost 7 bases and 7 bases respectively, with 14 bases between them. CDR1 and CDR2 from the germline V gene are SQVTM and ANQGSEA. The CDR3 contains 12 residues. The CDR3 here is CSALFEGNIQYF. The CDR3 DNA is TGCAGCGCCCTATTTGAAGGGAACATTCAGTACTTC.

Points on this clonotype: This sequence may be a read error, since a much larger clone differs from it by one base. V is TRBV20-1 and J is TRBJ2-3, with 13 bases that match TRBD2. This CDR3 is built from 17 residues. The germline CDR1 and CDR2 sequences are DFQATT and SNEGSKA (reference sequence). Trimming cost V 3 bases and J 7 bases; bases outside gene matches: 13. CDR3 residues: CSASYTRGTSGTNTQYF. The CDR3 DNA reads as TGCAGTGCTAGTTATACCAGGGGGACTAGCGGGACGAATACGCAGTATTTT.

This clonotype came up a few times. The chain couples TRBV4-3 to TRBJ2-5; 13 bases line up with TRBD2. CDR3 size: 15 residues. V was clipped by 4 bases and J by 10 bases; unmatched bases: 9. The germline gives CDR1 LGHNA, CDR2 YSLEER. The chain's CDR3 is CASSPGLAGARHQYF. The CDR3 DNA reads as TGCGCCAGCAGCCCTGGACTAGCGGGGGCAAGACACCAGTACTTC.

This rearrangement joins TRBV20-1 to TRBJ1-1, with D possibly matching TRBD1 (5 bases). CDR1 DFQATT and CDR2 SNEGSKA come from the germline V gene (reference sequence). V gave up 1 base and J gave up 5 bases, with 17 bases separating them. This CDR3 is 15 amino acids long. CDR3 amino acids: CSARGGGVDNTEAFF. Here the CDR3 DNA reads TGCAGTGCTAGAGGGGGAGGGGTTGATAATACTGAAGCTTTCTTT.

This clonotype showed up just a few times. The chain combines TRBV20-1 with TRBJ2-4; D perhaps matches TRBD1 (5 bases). The CDR3 spans 13 residues. The V end was cut by 0 bases, the J end by 9 bases, with 12 bases between. Germline CDR1 reads DFQATT; CDR2 reads SNEGSKA (reference sequence). CDR3 residues: CSARDRQGGIQYF. The CDR3 DNA is TGCAGTGCTAGAGATCGGCAGGGCGGCATTCAGTACTTC.

This clonotype ranks as medium-sized (0.01 to 0.1%). The chain carries TRBV6-2 or TRBV6-3 and TRBJ2-1; D call uncertain. Germline-derived CDR1 and CDR2 are MNHEY and SVGEGT. V lost 0 bases and J 7 bases, leaving 10 bases between the germline ends. The CDR3 is 14 residues long. The CDR3: CASSYSISWNEQFF. The CDR3 DNA follows: TGTGCCAGCAGTTACTCGATAAGCTGGAATGAGCAGTTCTTC.